This T cell receptor (beta chain) was sequenced during a study of spatial heterogeneity in lung cancer. As for the study in general: Correlation of TCR transcript counts in tumor regions with a T cell module score from matched bulk RNA-seq was strong. More than eight raw reads, on average, carried each unique TCR and UMI combination.

Time point described: sample taken at primary tumor resection. The cohort: 70 to 85 early-stage, untreated non-small cell lung cancer patients. Unsorted whole RNA samples from tumor, nontumor lung or frozen PBMC were sequenced. This clonotype was observed at least ten times. Antigen unknown. The CDR3 loop spans 14 amino acids. Germline V gene data show CDR1 as SNHLY and CDR2 as FYNNEI. V lost 5 bases and J lost 4, with 14 bases in between. Points from the study as a whole: Higher tumor mutation counts went along with higher counts of expanded intratumoral alpha and beta TCRs.

TCRdb fed the 5' RACE reads into MiXCR, producing one record per CDR3 protein. Of several thousand distinct CDR3 sequences detected, roughly 13% appear once; the ten largest clones hold 9%. The sequence derives from a female donor with early-stage non-small cell lung cancer. The rearrangement links TRBV2 to TRBJ1-1; the D is unclear. The sequencing used lung tumor tissue, collected at surgery. This CDR3 is CASSTTSTLTEAFF. The DNA for the CDR3 is TGTGCCAGCAGTACCACCAGCACCCTCACTGAAGCTTTCTTT.